Sequencing of this T cell receptor beta chain was carried out in a study of early T cells in non-severe SARS-CoV-2 infection. About the research overall: From unsorted whole blood, bulk RNA was sequenced, and the chains remained unpaired. Overall study results and limits: Matches to VDJdb favored anti-spike CD8 responses and missed private and CD4 specificities.

In this sample, this clonotype turned up a few times. Its matching antigen is unknown. Individual cDNA molecules each received unique molecular identifiers attached to them. TCRdb passed the 5' RACE reads through MiXCR, listing each CDR3 protein once. The table has over 70,000 distinct CDR3 sequences, 14% seen once; the top ten hold 6.5% to 9%. This receptor was obtained from an adult who was a healthcare worker with PCR-confirmed SARS-CoV-2 infection or an uninfected control (not recorded which). Sample: whole blood.

In nucleotides, the CDR3 is TGTGCCAGCAGCCGTACTAGCGGGCCCGCGCTGATTACGCAGTATTTT. Residues: CASSRTSGPALITQYF. The chain links TRBV7-9 to TRBJ2-3; 9 bases are a match to TRBD2. The germline V gene has CDR1 SEHNR and CDR2 FQNEAQ (reference sequence). V shed 5 bases and J 8 bases; nucleotides not matched to a gene: 14. This CDR3 spans 16 amino acids.